A single T cell receptor beta chain is shown here with its context. This clonotype was observed a few times. The specificity of this receptor is unknown. No per-base quality is available; no much larger clone lies one base away. The listed sequencing device is Illumina HiSeq 1500. TCRdb ran its own pipeline on the public reads, namely fastp trimming at Q25 and MiXCR clone calling, and kept in-frame beta chains. Every entry covers one CDR3 protein and lists the most common genes and DNA from its rows. Recorded for this sample are 370,000 or so distinct CDR3 sequences; roughly a third of them occurred a single time. The leading ten clones occupy approximately 13% of the sample. A distance of 8 bases separates the germline ends of V and J, which lose 5 bases and 3 bases respectively. Reading from cysteine to phenylalanine, the CDR3 counts 12 amino acids. Just the 36-base CDR3 DNA is kept, in frame starting at base 1. CDR1 SGHTA and CDR2 FQGNSA are derived from the germline V gene.

This specimen's treatment or condition label, per the study, means: in vitro stimulation with specific CMV peptide epitopes to enrich CMV-specific T cells. This specimen comes from a study of T cell repertoires in cytomegalovirus infection (dated by TCRdb to 2018 to 2020). For context, the study as a whole: Recently identified HLA-C-restricted CMV epitopes, whose presentation resists viral immunomodulation, were targeted by peptide stimulations together with well-studied HLA-B-restricted epitopes. Donor HLA type was relevant to the analysis, because carriage of CMV infection together with the matching HLA type was indicated by public TCR beta signatures. Overall study outcomes, separate from this receptor: Carriers of CMV infection plus the relevant HLA type were discriminated by the cumulative frequency of public TCR beta family members in the study cohort and in an independent roughly 340-donor cohort. The ex vivo response was dominated by HLA-C-restricted CMV-specific TCR beta clonotypes, which also provided the single most frequent clonotype in two of eight donors.

Sequencing was performed on cultured PBMCs, taken from culture after CMV antigen stimulation. The receptor comes from a human donor in good health (CMV status not recorded). Some clones in this sample may be carry-over from other donors' samples. The V and J genes are TRBV7-2 and TRBJ2-7; TRBD1 is perhaps the D gene, given 6 matching bases. The DNA sequence reads TGTGCCAGCAGCCGGACAGTCTACGAGCAGTACTTC. It codes for CASSRTVYEQYF.